The next 2 T cell receptor beta chains were all read from a single sample in a study of glioma-infiltrating T cells. The iRepertoire nested amplicon-rescue multiplex PCR amplified TCR alpha and beta CDR3s from RNA. TCRdb ran MiXCR on the multiplex PCR reads and lists one entry per CDR3 protein. The sample records 300,000 to 450,000 distinct CDR3 sequences, around 45% being singletons. Sequencing input: glioma tissue, nonneoplastic brain tissue, or PBMCs (not recorded which). These receptors all come from a human donor with low-grade glioma or glioblastoma, undergoing nonglioma brain surgery, or in good health (not recorded which).

V is TRBV4-2 and J is TRBJ2-1; 8 positions match TRBD2. Germline values: CDR1 LGHNA, CDR2 YNFKEQ. J gave up 5 bases and V 5 bases, and 8 bases lay outside the gene matches. The CDR3 has 15 residues. CDR3 amino acids: CASSLTYGRDNEQFF. CDR3 sequence (DNA): TGTGCCAGCAGCTTAACTTACGGGAGGGACAATGAGCAGTTCTTC.

The rearrangement joins TRBV5-1 to TRBJ2-7; maybe TRBD1 (6 bases). The CDR3 has 16 amino acids. Trimming removed 4 bases at V and 0 bases at J, with 17 bases between. In germline, CDR1 is SGHRS, CDR2 YFSETQ. The CDR3 DNA reads TGCGCCAGCAGCCTTACCACGGGACAATCCTCCTACGAGCAGTACTTC. Its translation is CASSLTTGQSSYEQYF.